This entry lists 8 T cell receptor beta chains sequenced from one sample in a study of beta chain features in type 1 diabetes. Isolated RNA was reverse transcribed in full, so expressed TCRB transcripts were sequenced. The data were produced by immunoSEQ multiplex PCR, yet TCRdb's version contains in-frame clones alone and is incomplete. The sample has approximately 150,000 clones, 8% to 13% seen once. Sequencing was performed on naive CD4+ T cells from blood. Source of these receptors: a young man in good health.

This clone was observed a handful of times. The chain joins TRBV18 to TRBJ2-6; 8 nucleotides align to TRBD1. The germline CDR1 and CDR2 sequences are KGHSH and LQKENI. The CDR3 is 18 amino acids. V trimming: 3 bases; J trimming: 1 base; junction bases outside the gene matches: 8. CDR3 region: CASSPSQGAYSGANVLTF. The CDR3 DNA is TGTGCCAGCTCACCTTCGCAGGGGGCGTATTCTGGGGCCAACGTCCTGACTTTC.

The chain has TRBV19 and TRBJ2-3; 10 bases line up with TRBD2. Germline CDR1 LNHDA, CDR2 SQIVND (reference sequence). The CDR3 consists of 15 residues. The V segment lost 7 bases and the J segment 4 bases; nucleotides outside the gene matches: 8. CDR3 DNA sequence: TGTGCCAGTACCGTAGCGGGGGGCCCGCCAGATACGCAGTATTTT. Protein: CASTVAGGPPDTQYF.

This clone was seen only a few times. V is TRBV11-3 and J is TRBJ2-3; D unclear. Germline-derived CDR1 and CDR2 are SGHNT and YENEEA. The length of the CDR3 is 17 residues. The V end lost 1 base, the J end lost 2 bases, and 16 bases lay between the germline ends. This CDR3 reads CASSLGSTSLNTDTQYF. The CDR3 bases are TGTGCCAGCAGCTTAGGTAGCACAAGTCTAAACACAGATACGCAGTATTTT. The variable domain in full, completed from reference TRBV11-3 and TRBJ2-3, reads EAGVVQSPRYKIIEKKQPVAFWCNPISGHNTLYWYLQNLGQGPELLIRYENEEAVDDSQLPKDRFSAERLKGVDSTLKIQPAELGDSAVYLCASSLGSTSLNTDTQYFGPGTRLTVL.

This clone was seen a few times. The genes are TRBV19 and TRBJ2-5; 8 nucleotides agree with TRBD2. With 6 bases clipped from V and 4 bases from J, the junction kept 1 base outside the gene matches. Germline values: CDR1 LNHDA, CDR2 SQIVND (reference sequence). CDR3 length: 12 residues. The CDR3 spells CASRSGGETQYF. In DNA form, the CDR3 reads TGTGCCAGTAGAAGCGGGGGAGAGACCCAGTACTTC.

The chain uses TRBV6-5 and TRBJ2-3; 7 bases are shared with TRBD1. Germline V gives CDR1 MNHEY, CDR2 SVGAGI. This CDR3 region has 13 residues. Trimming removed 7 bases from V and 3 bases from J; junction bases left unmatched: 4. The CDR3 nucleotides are TGTGCCAGCACGACAGGGATTACAGATACGCAGTATTTT. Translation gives CASTTGITDTQYF.

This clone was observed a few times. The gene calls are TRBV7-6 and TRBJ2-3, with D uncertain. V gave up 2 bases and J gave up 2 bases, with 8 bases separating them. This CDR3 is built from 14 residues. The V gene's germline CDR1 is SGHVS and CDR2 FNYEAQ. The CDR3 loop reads CASSLISYTDTQYF. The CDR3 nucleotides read TGTGCCAGCAGCTTAATCTCTTACACAGATACGCAGTATTTT.

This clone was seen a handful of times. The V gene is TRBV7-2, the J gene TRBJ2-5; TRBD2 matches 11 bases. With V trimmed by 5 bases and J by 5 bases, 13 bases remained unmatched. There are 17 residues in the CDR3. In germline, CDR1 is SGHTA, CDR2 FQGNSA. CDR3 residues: CASSNPNLAGGRETQYF. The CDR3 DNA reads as TGTGCCAGCAGCAATCCCAATCTAGCGGGGGGAAGGGAGACCCAGTACTTC.

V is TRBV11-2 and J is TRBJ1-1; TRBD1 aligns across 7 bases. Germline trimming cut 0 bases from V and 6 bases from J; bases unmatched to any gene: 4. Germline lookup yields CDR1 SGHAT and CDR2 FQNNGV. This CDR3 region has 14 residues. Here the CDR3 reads CASSLDVQGAEAFF. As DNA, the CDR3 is TGTGCCAGCAGCTTAGACGTCCAGGGGGCTGAAGCTTTCTTT. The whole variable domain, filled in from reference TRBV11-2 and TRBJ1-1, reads EAGVAQSPRYKIIEKRQSVAFWCNPISGHATLYWYQQILGQGPKLLIQFQNNGVVDDSQLPKDRFSAERLKGVDSTLKIQPAKLEDSAVYLCASSLDVQGAEAFFGQGTRLTVV.